Listed below are T cell receptor beta chains from one sample, sequenced in a study of identical twins. TCRdb processed the 5' RACE reads anew with MiXCR; each CDR3 protein has one entry. There are about 810,000 distinct CDR3 sequences in the sample; approximately 13% occur only once, and 1.5% to 2% lies in the top ten. The same sample was also used in a study of yellow fever vaccine responses in identical twins.

Specimen: PBMCs. Every receptor here comes from a woman aged 18 to 35 in good health. CDR3s include the opening cysteine and the closing phenylalanine or tryptophan. A D gene is named only where the DNA matches it firmly. Size tells how often a clone was seen (once, few, many) or the class of an expanded clone, and some rows leave it out.

size	J	V	D	DNA	CDR3
few	TRBJ2-1	TRBV7-9	TRBD1	TGTGCCAGCAGCCCCCGGACAGGGGATTCCTACAATGAGCAGTTCTTC	CASSPRTGDSYNEQFF
.	TRBJ2-1	TRBV7-9	.	TGTGCCAGCAGCCTCCCAGGGGCGGGCGAGCACTACAATGAGCAGTTCTTC	CASSLPGAGEHYNEQFF
many	TRBJ2-3	TRBV12-3/TRBV12-4	.	TGTGCCAGCCAAAAACCTAGCGGCACAGATACGCAGTATTTT	CASQKPSGTDTQYF
.	TRBJ1-1	TRBV6-5	.	TGTGCCAGCAGTTGGGGGTCGGTCACTGAAGCTTTCTTT	CASSWGSVTEAFF
few	TRBJ1-1	TRBV12-3/TRBV12-4	.	TGTGCCAGCAGTTTAGGAGGCAGGGGCCCTGAAGCTTTCTTT	CASSLGGRGPEAFF
few	TRBJ1-5	TRBV12-3/TRBV12-4	.	TGTGCCAGCAGTTTGGGGGCTATGTTGAGAGAGAGCAATCAGCCCCAGCATTTT	CASSLGAMLRESNQPQHF
.	TRBJ2-3	TRBV7-8	TRBD2	TGTGCCAGCAGCTTTCTAGTGTTGATAGTCCCGGGAGGATCAGATACGCAGTATTTT	CASSFLVLIVPGGSDTQYF
.	TRBJ2-2	TRBV7-9	.	TGTGCCAGCAGCTCCCTCTGGGCCACGAACACCGGGGAGCTGTTTTTT	CASSSLWATNTGELFF
.	TRBJ1-3	TRBV12-3/TRBV12-4	.	TGTGCCAGCAGTTTCCGGGGGCGCTTTGGAAACACCATATATTTT	CASSFRGRFGNTIYF
.	TRBJ2-5	TRBV21-1	.	TGTGCCAGCAGCCGCCGACAGGGCGATGAGACCCAGTACTTC	CASSRRQGDETQYF
few	TRBJ2-1	TRBV10-1	.	TGCGCCAGCGAGGGCCCAAACAATGAGCAGTTCTTC	CASEGPNNEQFF
many	TRBJ1-1	TRBV7-9	.	TGTGCCAGCAGCTTCCTAACTACCGGCACTGAAGCTTTCTTT	CASSFLTTGTEAFF
.	TRBJ2-2	TRBV5-1	.	TGCGCCAGCACGCCTAACCAGGGATCCGGGGAGCTGTTTTTT	CASTPNQGSGELFF